The 27 T cell receptor beta chains in this list originate from one sample, sequenced in a study of cytomegalovirus exposure and HLA in healthy donors (dated by TCRdb to the late 2010s). The library came from the immunoSEQ multiplex PCR assay. For the multiplex PCR, a mixture combining 60 forward primers for TCR Vbeta segments and 13 reverse primers for TCR Jbeta segments was used. As stored in TCRdb, this immuneACCESS dataset retains in-frame rearrangements with V and J assigned. A fraction of the clones does not appear; measured against another copy, unresolved V genes explain less than half of the discrepancy, and the remainder lacks a known reason. The sample has approximately 90,000 clones on record, over 55% of them singletons. The top ten clonotypes cover under 8% of the sample. Input material: PBMCs. The receptors stem from a woman in her thirties in good health and CMV-seronegative.

This clone was counted a few times. The V gene is TRBV6-5, the J gene TRBJ2-5; 11 positions match TRBD2. The V gene's germline CDR1 is MNHEY and CDR2 SVGAGI. There are 15 residues in the CDR3. After removal of 6 bases from V and 4 bases from J, the junction contained 7 bases not matched to a gene. CDR3 in amino acids: CASRRSGGAGETQYF. The CDR3 DNA reads as TGTGCCAGCAGACGTAGCGGGGGGGCGGGAGAGACCCAGTACTTC.

This clone was detected only a few times. The rearrangement links TRBV28 to TRBJ2-7; D unclear. There are 13 residues in the CDR3. Germline lookup yields CDR1 MDHEN and CDR2 SYDVKM. V was pared by 3 bases and J by 2 bases, with 8 bases between. In nucleotides, the CDR3 is TGTGCCAGCAGTTTGGTCGGTGCCTACGAGCAGTACTTC. Translation: CASSLVGAYEQYF.

This rearrangement joins TRBV27 to TRBJ2-7, with D possibly being TRBD1 (6 bases). CDR1 is MNHEY and CDR2 is SMNVEV in the germline V gene (reference sequence). The CDR3 has 14 amino acids. V lost 5 bases and J 3 bases, leaving 14 bases between the germline ends. As DNA, the CDR3 is TGTGCCAGCAGTGCCGGGACAAGGCTCTACGAGCAGTACTTC. This codes for CASSAGTRLYEQYF.

The rearrangement joins TRBV7-3 to TRBJ1-1, with a tentative D call TRBD1 (5 bases). The CDR3 runs 14 residues. V was pared by 6 bases and J by 3 bases, with 14 bases between. CDR1 SGHTA and CDR2 FQGTGA come from the germline V gene. CDR3 DNA: TGTGCCAGCAGAATGACGGGGGGAGACACTGAAGCTTTCTTT. This sequence encodes CASRMTGGDTEAFF.

The genes are TRBV5-4 and TRBJ2-1; no definite D call. CDR1 and CDR2 (germline): SGHNT, YYREEE (reference sequence). V gave up 4 bases and J gave up 6 bases, with 11 bases separating them. The length of the CDR3 is 13 residues. This CDR3 reads CASSPPEANEQFF. The CDR3, as DNA: TGTGCCAGCAGCCCTCCCGAGGCCAATGAGCAGTTCTTC.

CDR3 DNA sequence: TGTGCCAGCAGCCCCACGGACAGGGCCTACGAGCAGTACTTC. This sequence encodes CASSPTDRAYEQYF. V gene TRBV11-1 combines with J gene TRBJ2-7; 8 bases align to TRBD1. The CDR3 totals 14 residues. Germline CDR1 reads SGHAT; CDR2 reads FQDESV (reference sequence). V gave up 5 bases and J gave up 2 bases; unmatched junction bases: 5.

DNA of the CDR3: TGTGCCAGCAGGCGGGACAGGGTGACCGGGGAGCTGTTTTTT. The encoded protein is CASRRDRVTGELFF. The chain combines TRBV7-8 with TRBJ2-2; 9 nucleotides line up with TRBD1. V lost 6 bases, J lost 5 bases, and 4 bases stayed unmatched. This CDR3 has 14 amino acids. Germline CDR1 reads SGHVS; CDR2 reads FQNEAQ.

The chain uses TRBV19 and TRBJ2-1, with D unclear. The germline gives CDR1 LNHDA, CDR2 SQIVND (reference sequence). With 10 bases removed from V and 9 bases from J, the gap between germline ends came to 10 bases. This CDR3 spans 10 amino acids. The CDR3 DNA reads TGTGCCACCGGGTATAGTGAGCAGTTCTTC. This gives the protein CATGYSEQFF.

This sequence joins TRBV5-1 and TRBJ2-7, with a weak D call TRBD2 (6 bases). V lost 4 bases, J lost 3 bases, and 14 bases lay in between. The CDR3 covers 14 residues. Germline CDR1 SGHRS, CDR2 YFSETQ. Written as DNA, the CDR3 is TGCGCCAGCAGCCAACCGGACGGGGGCTACGAGCAGTACTTC. Protein product: CASSQPDGGYEQYF.

V gene TRBV5-1 combines with J gene TRBJ2-7, with D possibly TRBD2 on 6 matching bases. The V gene lost 4 bases and the J gene lost 1 base, with 24 bases spanning the gap. This CDR3 spans 18 amino acids. CDR1 is SGHRS and CDR2 is YFSETQ in the germline V gene. CDR3 sequence (DNA): TGCGCCAGCAGCCCGAGGGGACTCAATAAGAGGCCTTCCTACGAGCAGTACTTC. It yields the protein CASSPRGLNKRPSYEQYF.

In this sample, this clone turned up a few times. The J gene is TRBJ2-5, the V gene TRBV19; no clear D gene. The length of the CDR3 is 13 residues. V shed 3 bases and J shed 5 bases, with 10 bases lying between them. Germline values: CDR1 LNHDA, CDR2 SQIVND (reference sequence). This chain's CDR3 is CASSISGWETQYF. Here the CDR3 DNA reads TGTGCCAGTAGTATTAGTGGTTGGGAGACCCAGTACTTC.

This clone has a handful of counts. The V gene is TRBV6-6, the J gene TRBJ2-5, with 7 bases aligning to TRBD2. V shed 6 bases and J 2 bases; nucleotides not matched to a gene: 3. The CDR3 runs to 13 residues. Per germline, CDR1 MNHNY and CDR2 SVGAGI (reference sequence). The DNA of the CDR3 is TGTGCCAGCAGATGGCGGGGGCAAGAGACCCAGTACTTC. Protein sequence: CASRWRGQETQYF.

This chain links TRBV25-1 with TRBJ2-3, with 10 nucleotides matching TRBD1. The CDR3 is 16 amino acids. Germline lookup yields CDR1 MGHDK and CDR2 SYGVNS. V gave up 7 bases and J gave up 1 base; unmatched junction bases: 8. The CDR3 loop reads CASTFIGQGGTDTQYF. DNA for the CDR3: TGTGCCAGCACCTTTATAGGACAGGGGGGCACAGATACGCAGTATTTT.

The genes are TRBV5-4 and TRBJ1-1; D ambiguous. Germline values: CDR1 SGHNT, CDR2 YYREEE (reference sequence). CDR3 length equals 14 residues. V was cut by 3 bases and J by 1 base, with 10 bases left in between. The CDR3 protein is CASSSGGSNTEAFF. The CDR3 bases are TGTGCCAGCAGCTCCGGCGGGTCGAACACTGAAGCTTTCTTT.

The chain recombines TRBV29-1 with TRBJ1-1, with unresolved D. Germline V gene lookup returns CDR1 SQVTM and CDR2 ANQGSEA. The CDR3 has 14 residues. The V end was cut by 6 bases, the J end by 0 bases, with 14 bases between. In DNA form, the CDR3 reads TGCAGCGTCCATAAAGACACAGTGAACACTGAAGCTTTCTTT. The encoded protein is CSVHKDTVNTEAFF.

V and J are TRBV5-5 and TRBJ1-5; 7 nucleotides line up with TRBD1. Trimming at V came to 7 bases and at J to 11 bases, leaving 12 bases not matched to a gene. The CDR3 is 13 residues long. CDR1 and CDR2 (germline): SGHKS, YYEKEE (reference sequence). DNA of the CDR3: TGTGCCAGCTCGACAGGGATCAATCGGGCCCAGCATTTT. Its translation is CASSTGINRAQHF.

The chain recombines TRBV6-1 with TRBJ2-4; weak D call: TRBD1 (5 bases). Germline V gene sequence: CDR1 MNHNS, CDR2 SASEGT. V dropped 3 bases and J dropped 10 bases, with 13 bases sitting between them. The CDR3 is 13 amino acids. CDR3 DNA: TGTGCCAGCAGTGAGGTAACAGGAAAAATTCAGTACTTC. This codes for CASSEVTGKIQYF.

This sequence joins TRBV27 and TRBJ1-6; TRBD1 is a possible D gene (5 bases). The CDR3 has 13 residues. V dropped 4 bases and J dropped 8 bases, with 9 bases sitting between them. Germline V lookup: CDR1 MNHEY, CDR2 SMNVEV (reference sequence). The CDR3: CASSSRGDSPLHF. As DNA, the CDR3 is TGTGCCAGCAGTTCTCGGGGGGATTCACCCCTCCACTTT.

This chain uses TRBV6-5 with TRBJ2-5; TRBD2 aligns across 7 bases. TRBJ2-7 matches the DNA end more closely, so the J call is doubtful. The CDR3 runs to 15 residues. In germline, CDR1 is MNHEY, CDR2 SVGAGI. The DNA for the CDR3 is TGTGCCAGCAGCCGCCCTGGCGGGGGTACCTACGAGCAGTACTTC. Residues: CASSRPGGGTYEQYF.

The V and J genes are TRBV7-9 and TRBJ2-2; 7 positions match TRBD1. The CDR3 totals 15 residues. Losses at the gene ends were 4 bases for V and 4 bases for J; bases not matched to a gene: 6. Germline V gene data show CDR1 as SEHNR and CDR2 as FQNEAQ (reference sequence). CDR3 DNA sequence: TGTGCCAGCAGCTCTCGACAGGGTAGCACCGGGGAGCTGTTTTTT. Translation: CASSSRQGSTGELFF.

The rearrangement joins TRBV30 to TRBJ1-3; weak D call: TRBD1 (5 bases). The V gene lost 4 bases and the J gene lost 8 bases, with 15 bases spanning the gap. Germline loops: CDR1 GTSNPN, CDR2 SVGIG (reference sequence). CDR3 length: 13 amino acids. The CDR3 sequence is CAWTPEGRHTIYF. The DNA of the CDR3 is TGTGCCTGGACCCCGGAGGGGCGACACACCATATATTTT.

This clone was picked up a small number of times. This chain uses TRBV5-8 with TRBJ2-7, with 8 positions matching TRBD2. V was pared by 5 bases and J by 0 bases, with 7 bases of the junction left unmatched. Germline assignment: CDR1 SGHTS and CDR2 YDEGEE. This CDR3 region has 15 residues. The CDR3 region is CASRLTSGASYEQYF. The CDR3 DNA sequence: TGTGCCAGCAGGCTAACTAGCGGAGCCTCCTACGAGCAGTACTTC.

The chain is built from TRBV7-2 and TRBJ2-2; D may be TRBD2 (7 bases). With 6 bases removed from V and 0 bases from J, the gap between germline ends came to 14 bases. Germline V gives CDR1 SGHTA, CDR2 FQGNSA. The CDR3 loop spans 16 amino acids. CDR3 sequence: CASSLRGGPNTGELFF. The CDR3 DNA reads TGTGCCAGCAGTCTTAGGGGGGGCCCGAACACCGGGGAGCTGTTTTTT.

The rearrangement links TRBV29-1 to TRBJ1-1, with D unclear. Germline loops: CDR1 SQVTM, CDR2 ANQGSEA. CDR3 size: 14 residues. Trimming took 3 bases from V and 0 from J, leaving 11 bases between them. The CDR3 region is CSVDGNPMNTEAFF. The CDR3 DNA sequence: TGCAGCGTTGATGGTAACCCTATGAACACTGAAGCTTTCTTT.

This clone was seen just once. A junction end diverges from the germline sequence, so it may reflect a read error. The chain employs TRBV27 and TRBJ2-7; D may be TRBD1 (6 bases). CDR3 size: 11 residues. Germline loops: CDR1 MNHEY, CDR2 SMNVEV (reference sequence). CDR3: CANSAGDEQYF. The CDR3, as DNA: TGTGCCAACAGTGCAGGGGACGAGCAGTACTTC.

The V and J genes are TRBV4-3 and TRBJ2-2; D may be TRBD1 (5 bases). The CDR3 has 14 amino acids. Trimming took 3 bases from V and 0 from J, leaving 5 bases between them. The germline CDR1 and CDR2 sequences are LGHNA and YSLEER. CDR3: CASSQTANTGELFF. The DNA for the CDR3 is TGCGCCAGCAGCCAGACAGCGAACACCGGGGAGCTGTTTTTT.

This clone was seen a few times. The gene calls are TRBV19 and TRBJ2-7; no definite D call. The germline gives CDR1 LNHDA, CDR2 SQIVND (reference sequence). V was shortened by 5 bases and J by 1 base, with 9 bases between the two germline ends. There are 13 residues in the CDR3. The CDR3 nucleotides read TGTGCCAGTAGTCGTCCTGTATCCTACGAGCAGTACTTC. It encodes CASSRPVSYEQYF.